The 25 T cell receptor beta chains below all came from one sample that was sequenced in a study of cytomegalovirus exposure and HLA in healthy donors. The PCR was carried out with 60 Vbeta primers and 13 Jbeta primers. Assay used: immunoSEQ multiplex PCR; TCRdb lists only in-frame clones, some missing. The sample holds roughly 190,000 clones, 79% seen once. Sequenced input: PBMCs. All receptors derive from a girl aged 10 to 17 in good health and CMV-seropositive.

This rearrangement joins TRBV19 to TRBJ2-2, with TRBD2 as a possible D gene (5 bases). V was trimmed by 1 base and J by 5 bases, leaving 8 bases between them. The CDR3 runs to 14 residues. The germline gives CDR1 LNHDA, CDR2 SQIVND (reference sequence). CDR3 nucleotides: TGTGCCAGTAGTATAGTCGGGGTTACCGGGGAGCTGTTTTTT. It specifies CASSIVGVTGELFF.

The rearrangement joins TRBV2 to TRBJ2-3; D perhaps matches TRBD1 (5 bases). The ends were cut back, 4 bases at V and 3 bases at J, with 11 bases in the middle. The CDR3 runs to 14 residues. Looked up from germline, CDR1 is SNHLY and CDR2 is FYNNEI. Here the CDR3 reads CASSGQIGTDTQYF. The CDR3 DNA reads TGTGCCAGCAGTGGACAGATAGGGACAGATACGCAGTATTTT. The full variable domain, completed using reference TRBV2 and TRBJ2-3, is EPEVTQTPSHQVTQMGQEVILRCVPISNHLYFYWYRQILGQKVEFLVSFYNNEISEKSEIFDDQFSVERPDGSNFTLKIRSTKLEDSAMYFCASSGQIGTDTQYFGPGTRLTVL.

V and J are TRBV19 and TRBJ1-1; no clear D gene. V dropped 3 bases and J dropped 6 bases, with 11 bases sitting between them. Germline lookup yields CDR1 LNHDA and CDR2 SQIVND (reference sequence). This CDR3 is 13 amino acids long. Here the CDR3 reads CASSIEGSAEAFF. CDR3 coding DNA: TGTGCCAGTAGTATTGAGGGAAGTGCTGAAGCTTTCTTT.

The chain links TRBV11-2 to TRBJ2-7, with TRBD2 as a possible D gene (6 bases). The CDR3 is made up of 14 amino acids. Trimming removed 6 bases at V and 2 bases at J, with 14 bases between. The germline V gene encodes CDR1 SGHAT and CDR2 FQNNGV. CDR3 sequence: CASRVPGSTYEQYF. The CDR3 DNA is TGTGCCAGCAGAGTCCCCGGGAGTACCTACGAGCAGTACTTC.

The chain couples TRBV7-2 to TRBJ2-7, with 10 bases fitting TRBD2. The germline V gene has CDR1 SGHTA and CDR2 FQGNSA. The CDR3 has 15 residues. V lost 4 bases, J lost 4 bases, and 7 bases stayed unmatched. The CDR3 is CASSSSGGAKYEQYF. The CDR3 nucleotides read TGTGCCAGCAGCTCCAGCGGGGGGGCGAAGTACGAGCAGTACTTC.

The J gene is TRBJ1-1, the V gene TRBV6-1, with D maybe TRBD1 (5 bases). The CDR3 loop spans 12 amino acids. Trimming removed 7 bases from V and 3 bases from J, with 9 bases in between. Germline loops: CDR1 MNHNS, CDR2 SASEGT. As DNA, the CDR3 is TGTGCCAGCACTTGGGGCGACACTGAAGCTTTCTTT. Translating gives CASTWGDTEAFF.

This sequence joins TRBV7-2 and TRBJ2-5; D perhaps matches TRBD2 (5 bases). The CDR3 length is 13 residues. Trimming stripped 5 bases from V and 5 bases from J, with 12 bases between. Germline V gene data show CDR1 as SGHTA and CDR2 as FQGNSA. The CDR3 protein is CASSPGVSETQYF. CDR3 DNA: TGTGCCAGCAGCCCCGGGGTCAGCGAGACCCAGTACTTC.

The V call is TRBV19, the J call TRBJ1-2; D is uncertain. This CDR3 comprises 15 residues. V gave up 1 base and J gave up 1 base, with 10 bases separating them. Germline V gene sequence: CDR1 LNHDA, CDR2 SQIVND (reference sequence). The CDR3 bases are TGTGCCAGTAGTATAGCCTCGGTTAGTAACTATGGCTACACCTTC. Translated: CASSIASVSNYGYTF.

The gene calls are TRBV4-2 and TRBJ2-3, with 14 bases that match TRBD2. This CDR3 spans 19 amino acids. The ends lost 3 bases at V and 0 bases at J; junction bases unmatched: 8. In germline, CDR1 is LGHNA, CDR2 YNFKEQ. Here the CDR3 DNA reads TGTGCCAGCAGCCAGGAGACTAGCGGGGGGGCAACTAGCACAGATACGCAGTATTTT. This codes for CASSQETSGGATSTDTQYF.

This clone was detected a few times. The chain is built from TRBV27 and TRBJ2-4; 10 bases align to TRBD1. The CDR3 extends over 13 amino acids. Germline CDR1 reads MNHEY; CDR2 reads SMNVEV (reference sequence). After removal of 10 bases from V and 5 bases from J, the junction contained 5 bases not matched to a gene. This CDR3 reads CATHGTGENIQYF. The CDR3 DNA reads as TGTGCCACCCACGGGACAGGGGAAAACATTCAGTACTTC.

The chain links TRBV6-5 to TRBJ2-4, with 7 bases fitting TRBD1. The CDR3 spans 13 residues. In germline, CDR1 is MNHEY, CDR2 SVGAGI. The trim removed 6 bases at V and 6 bases at J, leaving 5 bases unmatched. CDR3 coding DNA: TGTGCCAGCAGGAGAGGGGGCTCAAACATTCAGTACTTC. Amino acids: CASRRGGSNIQYF.

This chain joins TRBV4-1 and TRBJ1-6; unclear D gene. CDR1 MGHRA and CDR2 YSYEKL come from the germline V gene. V dropped 2 bases and J dropped 7 bases, with 6 bases sitting between them. This CDR3 has 13 amino acids. The CDR3 DNA reads TGCGCCAGCAGCCAATTAGCCAATTCACCCCTCCACTTT. Protein: CASSQLANSPLHF.

A note on this clone: Other DNA sequences from this sample encode an identical CDR3 as well. V and J are TRBV19 and TRBJ1-1, with D possibly being TRBD1 (6 bases). This CDR3 region has 13 residues. Germline V gene sequence: CDR1 LNHDA, CDR2 SQIVND (reference sequence). Trimming removed 5 bases from V and 2 bases from J, with 9 bases in between. CDR3 protein: CASSLTGNTEAFF. The CDR3 DNA follows: TGTGCCAGTAGTCTGACAGGCAACACTGAAGCTTTCTTT.

On this clone: The CDR3 does not end in the conserved phenylalanine or tryptophan, so this is likely a read error. The genes are TRBV29-1 and TRBJ1-1; 9 bases map to TRBD1. The CDR3 runs to 13 residues. Germline loops: CDR1 SQVTM, CDR2 ANQGSEA. The junction had 6 bases not matched to a gene; V was cut back by 5 bases and J by 5 bases. The CDR3 DNA follows: TGCAGCGTTCCCGACAGGGGGATTACTGAAGCTTTCCTT. Amino acids: CSVPDRGITEAFL.

This clone was found a few times. J is TRBJ1-5 and V is TRBV4-1; D gene ambiguous. Germline CDR1 is MGHRA and CDR2 is YSYEKL. This CDR3 spans 14 amino acids. V was clipped by 3 bases and J by 5 bases, with 11 bases between them. The CDR3 nucleotides read TGCGCCAGCAGCCACCCGGCAGGATATCAGCCCCAGCATTTT. Residues: CASSHPAGYQPQHF.

This clone occurred a few times. The chain has TRBV29-1 and TRBJ1-1; D might be TRBD1 (6 bases). CDR1 is SQVTM and CDR2 is ANQGSEA in the germline V gene. CDR3 size: 13 residues. Trimming took 5 bases from V and 4 from J, leaving 14 bases between them. The CDR3: CSVPKGGGTEAFF. The CDR3 DNA reads as TGCAGCGTTCCCAAGGGGGGGGGCACTGAAGCTTTCTTT.

This chain connects TRBV9 to TRBJ1-6, with D possibly being TRBD1 (5 bases). V was clipped by 3 bases and J by 3 bases, with 19 bases between them. CDR1 SGDLS and CDR2 YYNGEE come from the germline V gene. CDR3 size: 18 residues. CDR3 sequence: CASSEPGGAGVYNSPLHF. The CDR3 nucleotides read TGTGCCAGCAGCGAACCCGGGGGAGCAGGCGTCTATAATTCACCCCTCCACTTT.

This clone appeared a few times. The chain couples TRBV11-2 to TRBJ2-5, with 11 bases fitting TRBD2. From germline, CDR1 is SGHAT and CDR2 FQNNGV. The ends lost 5 bases at V and 4 bases at J; junction bases unmatched: 3. This CDR3 is built from 14 residues. The DNA for the CDR3 is TGTGCCAGCAGCCGGACTAGCGGGTCAGAGACCCAGTACTTC. Translating gives CASSRTSGSETQYF.

CDR3 sequence reads: CASSTPSTGLGEQYF. The DNA for the CDR3 is TGTGCCAGCAGTACACCGAGCACAGGGTTGGGAGAGCAGTACTTC. The chain carries TRBV28 and TRBJ2-7, with a weak D call TRBD1 (6 bases). The CDR3 consists of 15 residues. Germline V gene sequence: CDR1 MDHEN, CDR2 SYDVKM. V was shortened by 5 bases and J by 7 bases, with 21 bases between the two germline ends. Full variable domain (rest looked up from reference TRBV28 and TRBJ2-7): DVKVTQSSRYLVKRTGEKVFLECVQDMDHENMFWYRQDPGLGLRLIYFSYDVKMKEKGDIPEGYSVSREKKERFSLILESASTNQTSMYLCASSTPSTGLGEQYFGPGTRLTVT.

The chain has TRBV27 and TRBJ2-5, with 9 bases that match TRBD2. Trimming took 3 bases from V and 1 from J; bases not matched to a gene: 6. The CDR3 totals 16 residues. Germline CDR1 MNHEY, CDR2 SMNVEV (reference sequence). The CDR3 nucleotides are TGTGCCAGCAGTTTCTCGGGACTAGCCCCCCAAGAGACCCAGTACTTC. Protein: CASSFSGLAPQETQYF.

This clone appeared a few times. The chain combines TRBV11-3 with TRBJ2-5; no clear D gene. Trimming shortened V by 3 bases and J by 5 bases, and 4 bases separated the two germline ends. Per germline, CDR1 SGHNT and CDR2 YENEEA. This CDR3 is built from 11 residues. The CDR3 coding sequence is TGTGCCAGCAGCTTTGCGGAGACCCAGTACTTC. Translated, it gives CASSFAETQYF.

J is TRBJ1-4 and V is TRBV7-9; TRBD1 matches 9 bases. CDR3 length: 16 residues. V was pared by 5 bases and J by 5 bases, with 9 bases of the junction left unmatched. CDR1 and CDR2 (germline): SEHNR, FQNEAQ (reference sequence). The CDR3 loop reads CASSQVGTGKNEKLFF. CDR3 nucleotides: TGTGCCAGCAGCCAAGTCGGGACAGGGAAAAATGAAAAACTGTTTTTT. Complete variable domain (other parts from reference TRBV7-9 and TRBJ1-4): DTGVSQNPRHKITKRGQNVTFRCDPISEHNRLYWYRQTLGQGPEFLTYFQNEAQLEKSRLLSDRFSAERPKGSFSTLEIQRTEQGDSAMYLCASSQVGTGKNEKLFFGSGTQLSVL.

V gene TRBV5-6 combines with J gene TRBJ2-1; 7 bases agree with TRBD1. The CDR3 consists of 15 residues. Per the germline V gene, CDR1 is SGHDT and CDR2 is YYEEEE. V lost 4 bases, J lost 7 bases, and 11 bases stayed unmatched. CDR3 amino acids: CASSPGWDSRNEQFF. The DNA of the CDR3 is TGTGCCAGCAGCCCGGGATGGGACAGTCGGAATGAGCAGTTCTTC.

J is TRBJ2-1 and V is TRBV29-1, with no clear D. The CDR3 sequence is 12 residues long. The germline V and J ends were trimmed by 7 bases and 8 bases, with 15 bases remaining between them. CDR1 is SQVTM and CDR2 is ANQGSEA in the germline V gene. The CDR3 spells CSALSVLDEQFF. For the CDR3, the DNA is TGCAGCGCTTTATCGGTCCTTGATGAGCAGTTCTTC.

The chain couples TRBV10-3 to TRBJ2-3; D not resolved. The CDR3 is 14 amino acids. V lost 2 bases and J lost 2, with 8 bases in between. Germline loops: CDR1 ENHRY, CDR2 SYGVKD. DNA for the CDR3: TGTGCCATCAGTGAGACGCTAAACACAGATACGCAGTATTTT. This gives the protein CAISETLNTDTQYF.